The 22 T cell receptor beta chains given below trace back to one sample, sequenced in a study of cytomegalovirus exposure and HLA in healthy donors. The PCR employed 60 Vbeta primers together with 13 Jbeta primers. Some clones are missing from TCRdb's copy, which holds only in-frame ones; the method was immunoSEQ multiplex PCR. The table has 130,000 or so clones, over 8% seen once. Sequenced sample: PBMCs. These receptors originate from a middle-aged man in good health and CMV-seronegative.

The chain employs TRBV6-5 and TRBJ2-3; D is uncertain. Looked up from germline, CDR1 is MNHEY and CDR2 is SVGAGI. The CDR3 spans 13 residues. V was trimmed by 4 bases and J by 2 bases, leaving 7 bases between them. The CDR3 loop reads CASSFRFTDTQYF. CDR3 DNA sequence: TGTGCCAGCAGTTTCCGGTTCACAGATACGCAGTATTTT.

The chain recombines TRBV7-9 with TRBJ2-1; D is perhaps TRBD1 (5 bases). Germline V gene data show CDR1 as SEHNR and CDR2 as FQNEAQ (reference sequence). V lost 1 base and J lost 6, with 16 bases in between. The CDR3 extends over 16 amino acids. DNA for the CDR3: TGTGCCAGCAGCTTAGTCCGGGTGTCAAGGGGCAATGAGCAGTTCTTC. Protein sequence: CASSLVRVSRGNEQFF.

The V call is TRBV7-9, the J call TRBJ2-7, with D possibly being TRBD2 (6 bases). The germline CDR1 and CDR2 sequences are SEHNR and FQNEAQ (reference sequence). The CDR3 runs 14 residues. The germline V and J ends were trimmed by 5 bases and 7 bases, with 18 bases remaining between them. CDR3 sequence reads: CASSPRDGRQEQYF. For the CDR3, the DNA is TGTGCCAGCAGCCCGCGGGACGGACGGCAGGAGCAGTACTTC. Variable domain in full (rest from reference TRBV7-9 and TRBJ2-7): DTGVSQNPRHKITKRGQNVTFRCDPISEHNRLYWYRQTLGQGPEFLTYFQNEAQLEKSRLLSDRFSAERPKGSFSTLEIQRTEQGDSAMYLCASSPRDGRQEQYFGPGTRLTVT.

The chain employs TRBV6-6 and TRBJ1-5; 9 bases match TRBD1. This CDR3 comprises 13 residues. The V and J ends lost 7 bases and 6 bases, in that order; junction bases with no gene match: 4. Germline values: CDR1 MNHNY, CDR2 SVGAGI (reference sequence). Here the CDR3 DNA reads TGTGCCAGCACGGGACAGGGAGTTCAGCCCCAGCATTTT. This codes for CASTGQGVQPQHF.

This clone was observed a handful of times. V is TRBV4-1 and J is TRBJ1-6, with 11 nucleotides matching TRBD1. V dropped 2 bases and J dropped 9; count of bases not matched to a gene: 6. The CDR3 runs to 16 residues. From germline, CDR1 is MGHRA and CDR2 YSYEKL. The CDR3 sequence is CASSQLHGTGGSPLHF. CDR3 DNA: TGCGCCAGCAGCCAACTCCACGGGACAGGGGGTTCACCCCTCCACTTT.

V and J are TRBV19 and TRBJ2-1, with D maybe TRBD1 (6 bases). The CDR3 sequence is 15 residues long. Deletions cut 3 bases from V and 0 bases from J, with 9 bases between. Germline CDR1 and CDR2: LNHDA and SQIVND (reference sequence). The CDR3 nucleotides are TGTGCCAGTAGTATCGGACAGAGCTCCTACAATGAGCAGTTCTTC. Its translation is CASSIGQSSYNEQFF. Drawing the rest from reference TRBV19 and TRBJ2-1, the complete variable domain is DGGITQSPKYLFRKEGQNVTLSCEQNLNHDAMYWYRQDPGQGLRLIYYSQIVNDFQKGDIAEGYSVSREKKESFPLTVTSAQKNPTAFYLCASSIGQSSYNEQFFGPGTRLTVL.

This clone was detected only a few times. The rearrangement joins TRBV6-6 to TRBJ2-3; a possible D gene is TRBD1 (6 bases). V lost 6 bases to trimming and J lost 4 bases, with 11 bases between them. This CDR3 spans 13 amino acids. Germline V gene sequence: CDR1 MNHNY, CDR2 SVGAGI (reference sequence). The CDR3 bases are TGTGCCAGCAGGGCGGCAGGGGCAGATACGCAGTATTTT. Encoded protein: CASRAAGADTQYF.

V usage is TRBV6-5 and J usage is TRBJ1-1, with TRBD1 matching over 8 bases. This CDR3 contains 14 residues. With V trimmed by 5 bases and J by 1 base, 3 bases remained unmatched. Per the germline V gene, CDR1 is MNHEY and CDR2 is SVGAGI. For the CDR3, the DNA is TGTGCCAGCAGTAAACAGGGGGGGAACACTGAAGCTTTCTTT. Amino acids: CASSKQGGNTEAFF.

V is TRBV9 and J is TRBJ2-3; TRBD2 agrees at 7 bases. The germline V gene encodes CDR1 SGDLS and CDR2 YYNGEE. After removal of 4 bases from V and 2 bases from J, the junction contained 7 bases not matched to a gene. The CDR3 contains 15 residues. The CDR3 is CASSPLSGNTDTQYF. The CDR3 region has the DNA TGTGCCAGCAGCCCCCTCAGCGGGAACACAGATACGCAGTATTTT.

J is TRBJ2-5 and V is TRBV5-1; 8 nucleotides align to TRBD2. The germline V gene has CDR1 SGHRS and CDR2 YFSETQ. V shed 6 bases and J 5 bases; nucleotides not matched to a gene: 9. This CDR3 comprises 14 residues. The CDR3 here is CASTQGLVLETQYF. The CDR3 nucleotides are TGCGCCAGCACCCAGGGACTAGTCTTGGAGACCCAGTACTTC.

This sequence joins TRBV5-1 and TRBJ2-3; 10 nucleotides match TRBD1. Germline V lookup: CDR1 SGHRS, CDR2 YFSETQ. J gave up 4 bases and V 0 bases, and 2 bases lay outside the gene matches. The CDR3 is 15 residues long. The CDR3 region is CASSLGTGGPDTQYF. The DNA for the CDR3 is TGCGCCAGCAGCTTGGGGACAGGGGGGCCAGATACGCAGTATTTT.

This clone was detected a few times. The chain links TRBV5-1 to TRBJ1-2, with D possibly matching TRBD1 (6 bases). V was pared by 3 bases and J by 7 bases, with 16 bases between. CDR1 SGHRS and CDR2 YFSETQ come from the germline V gene. The CDR3 runs to 14 residues. CDR3 sequence reads: CASSSPTGRAGYTF. DNA of the CDR3: TGCGCCAGCAGCTCCCCCACAGGGAGGGCTGGCTACACCTTC.

This clone was counted only a few times. The chain couples TRBV6-1 to TRBJ1-1; 9 nucleotides match TRBD1. The V segment lost 5 bases and the J segment 1 base; nucleotides outside the gene matches: 2. Germline lookup yields CDR1 MNHNS and CDR2 SASEGT. The CDR3 runs 14 residues. CDR3 sequence (DNA): TGTGCCAGCAGTTTGGACAGGGGGAACACTGAAGCTTTCTTT. It is translated as CASSLDRGNTEAFF.

This clone was detected a few times. This chain links TRBV7-2 with TRBJ2-6; D perhaps matches TRBD2 (5 bases). The CDR3 extends over 15 amino acids. The germline V gene encodes CDR1 SGHTA and CDR2 FQGNSA. V lost 1 base, J lost 7 bases, and 11 bases lay in between. CDR3 region: CASSLGGDDANVLTF. The CDR3 DNA reads TGTGCCAGCAGCTTAGGGGGAGATGATGCCAACGTCCTGACTTTC.

V gene TRBV29-1 combines with J gene TRBJ2-3, with 8 nucleotides matching TRBD1. This CDR3 has 14 amino acids. From germline, CDR1 is SQVTM and CDR2 ANQGSEA. The junction had 4 bases not matched to a gene; V was cut back by 1 base and J by 4 bases. The CDR3 DNA is TGCAGCGTTGAAGCAACAGGGGGTGCAGATACGCAGTATTTT. This translates into CSVEATGGADTQYF.

This clone was counted a few times. The CDR3 spells CASSFDGTRGNTIYF. The CDR3 region has the DNA TGTGCCAGCAGTTTCGATGGGACACGCGGAAACACCATATATTTT. This rearrangement joins TRBV6-5 to TRBJ1-3; perhaps TRBD1 as D (6 bases). The V gene's germline CDR1 is MNHEY and CDR2 SVGAGI. V lost 4 bases and J 4 bases, leaving 14 bases between the germline ends. The CDR3 extends over 15 amino acids.

This clone was picked up a small number of times. The rearrangement uses TRBV7-9 and TRBJ2-3; 10 bases match TRBD2. V lost 5 bases and J lost 4; bases outside the gene matches: 6. Per germline, CDR1 SEHNR and CDR2 FQNEAQ (reference sequence). The CDR3 has 15 residues. The CDR3 here is CASSQEAGGPDTQYF. The CDR3 DNA follows: TGTGCCAGCAGCCAAGAAGCGGGGGGGCCAGATACGCAGTATTTT.

Only a few counts were recorded for this clone. The CDR3 protein is CASSILGTGLISSYNEQFF. The CDR3 DNA sequence: TGTGCCAGCTCGATCCTCGGGACAGGTTTAATTAGCTCCTACAATGAGCAGTTCTTC. The gene calls are TRBV28 and TRBJ2-1; 8 bases align to TRBD1. J gave up 0 bases and V 8 bases, and 18 bases lay outside the gene matches. Germline CDR1 reads MDHEN; CDR2 reads SYDVKM. The CDR3 has 19 residues.

This clone was found a few times. The gene calls are TRBV9 and TRBJ1-1, with TRBD1 identical over 7 bases. Germline values: CDR1 SGDLS, CDR2 YYNGEE. Unmatched junction bases numbered 7, after V lost 4 bases and J lost 1 base. The CDR3 loop spans 15 amino acids. The CDR3 nucleotides read TGTGCCAGCAGCAAGTGGACAGGATCGAACACTGAAGCTTTCTTT. Protein product: CASSKWTGSNTEAFF.

This clone was seen a few times. The chain combines TRBV7-8 with TRBJ1-5; D is uncertain. Looked up from germline, CDR1 is SGHVS and CDR2 is FQNEAQ. This CDR3 is built from 13 residues. The V end was cut by 4 bases, the J end by 3 bases, with 7 bases between. The CDR3 is CASSSQNNQPQHF. CDR3 DNA sequence: TGTGCCAGCAGCTCGCAGAACAATCAGCCCCAGCATTTT. The variable domain in full, completed from reference TRBV7-8 and TRBJ1-5, reads GAGVSQSPRYKVAKRGQDVALRCDPISGHVSLFWYQQALGQGPEFLTYFQNEAQLDKSGLPSDRFFAERPEGSVSTLKIQRTQQEDSAVYLCASSSQNNQPQHFGDGTRLSIL.

This clone came up a few times. J is TRBJ2-3 and V is TRBV5-8; the D gene is possibly TRBD1 (6 bases). Germline lookup yields CDR1 SGHTS and CDR2 YDEGEE. CDR3 length: 16 residues. Trimming cost V 0 bases and J 2 bases, with 13 bases left between them. CDR3 nucleotide sequence: TGTGCCAGCAGCTTGGGTGCGACAGGATACACAGATACGCAGTATTTT. Its protein product is CASSLGATGYTDTQYF.

There are a few counts of this clone. This chain uses TRBV4-1 with TRBJ1-3; no reliable D call. Trimming took off 8 bases at V and 2 bases at J, with 16 bases between the two ends. CDR3 length: 15 amino acids. The germline CDR1 and CDR2 sequences are MGHRA and YSYEKL. The CDR3 region has the DNA TGCGCCAGCGGGGAAATTTGGACTGCTGGAAACACCATATATTTT. This sequence encodes CASGEIWTAGNTIYF.